This TCR beta chain was identified during a study of immune cell composition in non-small cell lung cancer. DNA was extracted from unsorted cell suspensions stored frozen. The germline V gene has CDR1 MNHEY and CDR2 SVGAGI. CDR3 size: 16 residues. Trimming removed 4 bases from V and 3 bases from J; junction bases left unmatched: 9. Some clones are missing from TCRdb's copy, which holds only in-frame ones; the method was immunoSEQ multiplex PCR. The data hold about 5,000 clones, with roughly 73% observed a single time. This TCR was sampled from a human donor with non-small cell lung cancer. The sequenced sample was lung tumor tissue. The V and J genes are TRBV6-5 and TRBJ1-1; 9 positions match TRBD1. The CDR3 loop is CASSSRQGVGHTEAFF. CDR3 nucleotides: TGTGCCAGCAGTTCTCGACAGGGGGTGGGTCACACTGAAGCTTTCTTT.